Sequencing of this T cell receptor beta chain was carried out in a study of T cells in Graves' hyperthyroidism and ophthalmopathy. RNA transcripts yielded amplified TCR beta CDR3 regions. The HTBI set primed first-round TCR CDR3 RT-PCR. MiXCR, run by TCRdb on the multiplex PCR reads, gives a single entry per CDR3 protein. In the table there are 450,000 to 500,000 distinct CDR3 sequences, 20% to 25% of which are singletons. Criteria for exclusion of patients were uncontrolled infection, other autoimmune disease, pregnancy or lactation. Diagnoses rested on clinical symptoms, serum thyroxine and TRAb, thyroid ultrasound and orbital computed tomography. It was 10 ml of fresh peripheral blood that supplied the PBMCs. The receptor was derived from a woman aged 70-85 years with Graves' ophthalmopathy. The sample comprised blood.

CDR3 DNA sequence: TGTGCCAGCAGCCAAGTCGGGACGGTCTCCTACGAGCAGTACTTC. Translated: CASSQVGTVSYEQYF. The rearrangement uses TRBV7-2 and TRBJ2-7; D is perhaps TRBD1 or TRBD2 (5 bases each). The CDR3 spans 15 residues. V lost 5 bases and J lost 0, with 14 bases in between. Germline loops: CDR1 SGHTA, CDR2 FQGNSA. Full variable domain (rest looked up from reference TRBV7-2 and TRBJ2-7): GAGVSQSPSNKVTEKGKDVELRCDPISGHTALYWYRQSLGQGLEFLIYFQGNSAPDKSGLPSDRFSAERTGGSVSTLTIQRTQQEDSAVYLCASSQVGTVSYEQYFGPGTRLTVT.